These T cell receptor beta chains were read from a single sample in a study of T cells after yellow fever vaccination. Using its own MiXCR run on the 5' RACE reads, TCRdb lists one record per CDR3 protein. The data show more than 95,000 distinct CDR3 sequences, roughly 15% seen once. The sample in question was CD8+ T cells sorted from PBMCs, obtained 5 days after the yellow fever booster vaccination. These TCRs come from a man younger than 30 who received the YFV17D yellow fever vaccine. CDR3s include the opening cysteine and the closing phenylalanine or tryptophan. Fields, in order: V gene, clone size, D gene, J gene, CDR3 DNA, CDR3 protein. A D gene is named only where the DNA matches it firmly. Only part of the rows carry a size: once, few, many, or a class if the clone is expanded.

v_call: TRBV12-3/TRBV12-4; clone_size: few; d_call: NA; j_call: TRBJ2-7; cdr3_nt: TGTGCCAGCAGCCCACCGAATAAATACTACGAGCAGTACTTC; cdr3_aa: CASSPPNKYYEQYF
v_call: TRBV28; clone_size: few; d_call: TRBD2; j_call: TRBJ2-3; cdr3_nt: TGTGCCAGCAGTTTCAGAGGAACCGGGACTAGCGGGGGGGCCATTGGTCTGGCAGATACGCAGTATTTT; cdr3_aa: CASSFRGTGTSGGAIGLADTQYF
v_call: TRBV13; clone_size: few; d_call: NA; j_call: TRBJ2-7; cdr3_nt: TGTGCCAGCAGCTTAGAACAGGGTAGCTCCTACGAGCAGTACTTC; cdr3_aa: CASSLEQGSSYEQYF
v_call: TRBV2; clone_size: many; d_call: NA; j_call: TRBJ2-3; cdr3_nt: TGTGCCAGCACCCACTTCGTTGATACGCAGTATTTT; cdr3_aa: CASTHFVDTQYF
v_call: TRBV4-3; clone_size: few; d_call: NA; j_call: TRBJ2-5; cdr3_nt: TGCGCCAGCAGCCAATTTGTATGGAAAGAGACCCAGTACTTC; cdr3_aa: CASSQFVWKETQYF
v_call: TRBV2; clone_size: NA; d_call: NA; j_call: TRBJ2-6; cdr3_nt: TGTGCCAGCAGCGCCCTAGGGGACTCTGGGGCCAACGTCCTGACTTTC; cdr3_aa: CASSALGDSGANVLTF
v_call: TRBV7-3; clone_size: few; d_call: NA; j_call: TRBJ2-2; cdr3_nt: TGTGCCAGCAGCTTATCTTTCACGGGGGCCAAGCTACACACCGGGGAGCTGTTTTTT; cdr3_aa: CASSLSFTGAKLHTGELFF
v_call: TRBV11-2; clone_size: NA; d_call: NA; j_call: TRBJ2-5; cdr3_nt: TGTGCCAGCAGCCCCACCCAAGAGACCCAGTACTTC; cdr3_aa: CASSPTQETQYF
v_call: TRBV14; clone_size: NA; d_call: NA; j_call: TRBJ1-1; cdr3_nt: TGTGCCAGCACAATGGACGGTGGGGACACTGAAGCTTTCTTT; cdr3_aa: CASTMDGGDTEAFF
v_call: TRBV5-4; clone_size: few; d_call: TRBD1; j_call: TRBJ1-1; cdr3_nt: TGTGCCAGCAGCTCACAGGGGTGGTACACTGAAGCTTTCTTT; cdr3_aa: CASSSQGWYTEAFF
v_call: TRBV7-8; clone_size: few; d_call: TRBD2; j_call: TRBJ2-1; cdr3_nt: TGTGCCAGCAGCCGAAGACCGGGACTAGCCGACAATGAGCAGTTCTTC; cdr3_aa: CASSRRPGLADNEQFF
v_call: TRBV4-3; clone_size: few; d_call: TRBD1; j_call: TRBJ1-6; cdr3_nt: TGCGCCAGCAGCCAAAACACAGGGGGCGCTTATAATTCACCCCTCCACTTT; cdr3_aa: CASSQNTGGAYNSPLHF
v_call: TRBV27; clone_size: few; d_call: NA; j_call: TRBJ2-1; cdr3_nt: TGTGCCAGCAGTCAAGGCCGGCATGAGCAGTTCTTC; cdr3_aa: CASSQGRHEQFF
v_call: TRBV4-3; clone_size: many; d_call: TRBD2; j_call: TRBJ2-1; cdr3_nt: TGCGCCAGCAGCCAAGAGCTAGCGGGGGAAGGCAATGAGCAGTTCTTC; cdr3_aa: CASSQELAGEGNEQFF
v_call: TRBV11-2; clone_size: few; d_call: TRBD2; j_call: TRBJ2-1; cdr3_nt: TGTGCCAGCAGTTCAGGACTAGTGGGGATGTTCTTC; cdr3_aa: CASSSGLVGMFF
v_call: TRBV24-1; clone_size: few; d_call: NA; j_call: TRBJ2-1; cdr3_nt: TGTGCCACCAGCCCGGACAGCTCTACCTACAATGAGCAGTTCTTC; cdr3_aa: CATSPDSSTYNEQFF
v_call: TRBV30; clone_size: few; d_call: NA; j_call: TRBJ2-3; cdr3_nt: TGTGCCTGGAGTGGGGGGGTCTCGGGATATACGCAGTATTTT; cdr3_aa: CAWSGGVSGYTQYF
v_call: TRBV9; clone_size: NA; d_call: TRBD1; j_call: TRBJ2-5; cdr3_nt: TGTGCCAGCAGCGCCACAGGACAGGGGGAGACCCAGTACTTC; cdr3_aa: CASSATGQGETQYF
v_call: TRBV4-1; clone_size: NA; d_call: NA; j_call: TRBJ2-2; cdr3_nt: TGCGCCAGCAGCCAGGACAGAACCGGGGAGCTGTTTTTT; cdr3_aa: CASSQDRTGELFF
v_call: TRBV6-4; clone_size: NA; d_call: TRBD2; j_call: TRBJ2-3; cdr3_nt: TGTGCCAGCAGTGATACCGGGGGGGGAGATACGCAGTATTTT; cdr3_aa: CASSDTGGGDTQYF
v_call: TRBV13; clone_size: few; d_call: NA; j_call: TRBJ2-2; cdr3_nt: TGTGCCAGCAGCTTAGGACTACCGGGAAACACCGGGGAGCTGTTTTTT; cdr3_aa: CASSLGLPGNTGELFF
v_call: TRBV7-9; clone_size: many; d_call: TRBD2; j_call: TRBJ2-1; cdr3_nt: TGTGCCAGCGGGGATGAGACTAGCGTTTACAATGAGCAGTTCTTC; cdr3_aa: CASGDETSVYNEQFF
v_call: TRBV6-5; clone_size: few; d_call: NA; j_call: TRBJ2-1; cdr3_nt: TGTGCCAGCAGCCCCCCCGGGACCTCCTACAATGAGCAGTTCTTC; cdr3_aa: CASSPPGTSYNEQFF
v_call: TRBV6-6; clone_size: few; d_call: NA; j_call: TRBJ2-1; cdr3_nt: TGTGCCAGCAGTTATCGGGATACTGAGCAGTTCTTC; cdr3_aa: CASSYRDTEQFF
v_call: TRBV6-2/TRBV6-3; clone_size: NA; d_call: TRBD2; j_call: TRBJ2-3; cdr3_nt: TGTGCCAGCAGTTACGCGAGGACTAGCGGGGGGCCAGCGGATACGCAGTATTTT; cdr3_aa: CASSYARTSGGPADTQYF
v_call: TRBV29-1; clone_size: NA; d_call: TRBD1; j_call: TRBJ2-7; cdr3_nt: TGCAGCGTTGAGAAGTTAGGACAGGGAGTCTCCTACGAGCAGTACTTC; cdr3_aa: CSVEKLGQGVSYEQYF
v_call: TRBV6-5; clone_size: NA; d_call: NA; j_call: TRBJ1-2; cdr3_nt: TGTGCCAGCAGTTACTCGATCTCGGGCGTCTATGGCTACACCTTC; cdr3_aa: CASSYSISGVYGYTF
v_call: TRBV10-3; clone_size: NA; d_call: NA; j_call: TRBJ1-1; cdr3_nt: TGTGCCGTAGGACCGTCGAACACTGAAGCTTTCTTT; cdr3_aa: CAVGPSNTEAFF
v_call: TRBV4-2; clone_size: NA; d_call: NA; j_call: TRBJ1-1; cdr3_nt: TGTGCCAGCAGCCAAGAATCGAGGAGACGGATCCTTGACACTGAAGCTTTCTTT; cdr3_aa: CASSQESRRRILDTEAFF
v_call: TRBV4-3; clone_size: NA; d_call: NA; j_call: TRBJ2-1; cdr3_nt: TGCGCCAGCAGCCCTCTGGAGGGGGGGGCCCAAGATGAGCAGTTCTTC; cdr3_aa: CASSPLEGGAQDEQFF
v_call: TRBV12-3/TRBV12-4; clone_size: NA; d_call: NA; j_call: TRBJ1-1; cdr3_nt: TGTGCCAGCAGTCAACCCGGGGGGAACACTGAAGCTTTCTTT; cdr3_aa: CASSQPGGNTEAFF
v_call: TRBV6-2/TRBV6-3; clone_size: NA; d_call: NA; j_call: TRBJ1-1; cdr3_nt: TGTGCCAGCAGAGTGTTGGCTGAGAACACTGAAGCTTTCTTT; cdr3_aa: CASRVLAENTEAFF
v_call: TRBV7-9; clone_size: NA; d_call: NA; j_call: TRBJ1-1; cdr3_nt: TGTGCCAGCAGCTTATTGGGGCTCGGGAACACTGAAGCTTTCTTT; cdr3_aa: CASSLLGLGNTEAFF
v_call: TRBV13; clone_size: few; d_call: NA; j_call: TRBJ2-1; cdr3_nt: TGTGCCAGCACCCGCTCCGACAGTAGACTTTCCTACAATGAGCAGTTCTTC; cdr3_aa: CASTRSDSRLSYNEQFF
v_call: TRBV6-2/TRBV6-3; clone_size: NA; d_call: NA; j_call: TRBJ1-5; cdr3_nt: TGTGCCAGCAGTCTTCGGTTTAGCAATCAGCCCCAGCATTTT; cdr3_aa: CASSLRFSNQPQHF
v_call: TRBV3-1; clone_size: few; d_call: NA; j_call: TRBJ1-1; cdr3_nt: TGTGCCAGCAGCCAAGGCCTGATGAACACTGAAGCTTTCTTT; cdr3_aa: CASSQGLMNTEAFF
v_call: TRBV19; clone_size: few; d_call: NA; j_call: TRBJ1-1; cdr3_nt: TGTGCCAGCAATTTGGGGGTGGAAGCTTTCTTT; cdr3_aa: CASNLGVEAFF
v_call: TRBV12-3/TRBV12-4; clone_size: many; d_call: NA; j_call: TRBJ1-1; cdr3_nt: TGTGCCAGCAGTTCCTCGGACACCAACACTGAAGCTTTCTTT; cdr3_aa: CASSSSDTNTEAFF